The clone carrying this TCR beta chain was found a few times. This specimen belongs to a study of cytomegalovirus exposure and HLA in healthy donors. Primers for the PCR totalled 60 Vbeta and 13 Jbeta. Produced via immunoSEQ multiplex PCR; TCRdb's table is partial and in-frame only. The sample lists some 100,000 clones; 75% to 85% were seen once. This CDR3 spans 15 amino acids. Germline loops: CDR1 SGHTA, CDR2 FQGNSA. Trimming shortened V by 5 bases and J by 3 bases, and 17 bases separated the two germline ends. This TCR was recovered from a female donor in good health and CMV-seropositive. Specimen: PBMCs. The chain joins TRBV7-2 to TRBJ2-7; D possibly corresponds to TRBD2 (7 bases). CDR3 bases: TGTGCCAGCAGCACACAGGGAGGGGAATTCTACGAGCAGTACTTC. Protein sequence: CASSTQGGEFYEQYF.